This T cell receptor beta chain was retrieved from a study of blood T cell repertoires in COVID-19. The table came from immunoSEQ multiplex PCR; TCRdb's copy has only in-frame clones and leaves some out. The sample records a few hundred thousand clones, 84% being singletons. Across under 25 US areas, participants ranged in age from roughly 18 to 95 years. CDR1 and CDR2 (germline): SGHKS, YYEKEE (reference sequence). The CDR3 spans 15 residues. With V trimmed by 9 bases and J by 3 bases, 10 bases remained unmatched. The table lists this clone with a count of one. This clonotype originated in a man aged 25-40 years with acute COVID-19. V is TRBV5-5 and J is TRBJ2-1; 9 nucleotides line up with TRBD1. What was sequenced was PBMCs or T cells enriched from blood (not recorded which). As DNA, the CDR3 is TGTGCCACTGAGAGACAGGGGGAGTTCTACAATGAGCAGTTCTTC. Encoded protein: CATERQGEFYNEQFF. Together with reference TRBV5-5 and TRBJ2-1, the CDR3 gives the full variable domain: DAGVTQSPTHLIKTRGQQVTLRCSPISGHKSVSWYQQVLGQGPQFIFQYYEKEERGRGNFPDRFSARQFPNYSSELNVNALLLGDSALYLCATERQGEFYNEQFFGPGTRLTVL.